Listed here are 9 T cell receptor beta chains from one sample, sequenced in a study of tumor-infiltrating lymphocytes in primary liver carcinoma. Germline DNA was also extracted, while the blood RNA originated from unsorted whole blood. The input was approximately 500 ng total RNA; TCR beta cDNA was made from it with a constant-region primer. What produced the TCR beta libraries was three nested multiplex PCR rounds using slightly modified ARM-PCR. Forward primers for TRBV1-TRBV30 and a C-beta reverse primer served the first two PCR rounds, at roughly 10 cycles each. In TCRdb, the multiplex PCR reads were re-called with MiXCR into one record per CDR3 protein. The table lists 250,000 to 350,000 distinct CDR3 sequences, about three fifths of them singletons. The sequenced sample consisted of peripheral blood. The receptors here all came from a young woman with primary liver carcinoma and hepatitis B virus infection.

As regards this clonotype: It may be a read error: a sequence one base away is much more abundant. The V call is TRBV6-5, the J call TRBJ2-3; D is perhaps TRBD1 (5 bases). Germline V gives CDR1 MNHEY, CDR2 SVGAGI. V lost 7 bases and J 4 bases, leaving 9 bases between the germline ends. CDR3 size: 12 residues. CDR3 amino acids: CASNSTADTQYF. The CDR3 coding sequence is TGTGCCAGCAATTCGACAGCAGATACGCAGTATTTT.

The chain links TRBV12-3 or TRBV12-4 to TRBJ2-7, with D unresolved. Trimming took off 2 bases at V and 3 bases at J, with 5 bases between the two ends. CDR3 length equals 12 residues. CDR3 amino acids: CASSLHFYEQYF. CDR3 sequence (DNA): TGTGCCAGCAGTTTACACTTCTACGAGCAGTACTTC.

CDR3 protein: CASSLLNAYEQYF. DNA of the CDR3: TGTGCCAGCAGCCTACTTAATGCTTACGAGCAGTACTTC. V gene TRBV7-8 combines with J gene TRBJ2-7; the D is unclear. The germline V and J ends were trimmed by 5 bases and 4 bases, with 12 bases remaining between them. The germline V gene has CDR1 SGHVS and CDR2 FQNEAQ. The CDR3 has 13 residues. Drawing the rest from reference TRBV7-8 and TRBJ2-7, the complete variable domain is GAGVSQSPRYKVAKRGQDVALRCDPISGHVSLFWYQQALGQGPEFLTYFQNEAQLDKSGLPSDRFFAERPEGSVSTLKIQRTQQEDSAVYLCASSLLNAYEQYFGPGTRLTVT.

Concerning this clonotype itself: It may be a read error: a sequence one base away is much more abundant. A read error is likely, as this CDR3 ends without the conserved phenylalanine or tryptophan. This chain joins TRBV7-8 and TRBJ1-5, with D maybe TRBD1 (6 bases). Germline lookup yields CDR1 SGHVS and CDR2 FQNEAQ. This CDR3 region has 15 residues. The ends were cut back, 5 bases at V and 2 bases at J, with 13 bases in the middle. The CDR3 nucleotides read TGTGCCAGCAGCCTAGGTAGACAGGGCAATCAGCCCCAGCATTCT. It codes for CASSLGRQGNQPQHS.

The sample holds many counts of this clonotype. As DNA, the CDR3 is TGCAGCGTTGGCCCCTCGGGGGGCAATCAGCCCCAGCATTTT. Translation gives CSVGPSGGNQPQHF. The V gene is TRBV29-1, the J gene TRBJ1-5; D possibly corresponds to TRBD1 (5 bases). The V and J ends lost 4 bases and 2 bases respectively, with 12 bases between them. This CDR3 spans 14 amino acids. CDR1 and CDR2 from the germline V gene are SQVTM and ANQGSEA.

On this clonotype itself: One base away lies a much larger clone, so this may be a sequencing read error. This rearrangement joins TRBV6-1 to TRBJ2-2; 8 nucleotides match TRBD1. The CDR3 consists of 18 residues. Germline V lookup: CDR1 MNHNS, CDR2 SASEGT. CDR3 DNA: TGTGCCTGCAGTCCCGAGGGAGGACAGGGCACCTTAGCCGGGGAGCTGTTTTTT. Translating gives CACSPEGGQGTLAGELFF.

With respect to this clonotype: The CDR3 does not end in the conserved phenylalanine or tryptophan, so this is likely a read error. The chain links TRBV4-1 to TRBJ2-7, with no clear D. The length of the CDR3 is 13 residues. The germline gives CDR1 MGHRA, CDR2 YSYEKL. The CDR3, as DNA: TGCACCAGCAGCCAAGGCCCCTCCTACGAGCAGTACTTA. This sequence encodes CTSSQGPSYEQYL.

The chain couples TRBV4-1 to TRBJ2-7; D is undetermined. V lost 1 base, J lost 0 bases, and 10 bases lay in between. Per the germline V gene, CDR1 is MGHRA and CDR2 is YSYEKL. This CDR3 region has 15 residues. CDR3: CASSQGGQDSYEQYF. The CDR3, as DNA: TGCGCCAGCAGCCAAGGCGGCCAGGACTCCTACGAGCAGTACTTC.

In this sample, this clonotype turned up many times. The CDR3 DNA reads TGTGCCAGCAGCTCGCTAGGGTGGGAGCAGTACTTC. It specifies CASSSLGWEQYF. The chain links TRBV11-3 to TRBJ2-7; D gene uncertain. Germline assignment: CDR1 SGHNT and CDR2 YENEEA. The CDR3 consists of 12 residues. V was clipped by 4 bases and J by 7 bases, with 11 bases between them. The whole variable domain, filled in from reference TRBV11-3 and TRBJ2-7, reads EAGVVQSPRYKIIEKKQPVAFWCNPISGHNTLYWYLQNLGQGPELLIRYENEEAVDDSQLPKDRFSAERLKGVDSTLKIQPAELGDSAVYLCASSSLGWEQYFGPGTRLTVT.